The rows below give T cell receptor beta chains drawn from one sample of a study of blood T cell repertoires in COVID-19. Assay used: immunoSEQ multiplex PCR; TCRdb lists only in-frame clones, some missing. Here the sample spans around 250,000 clones, around 85% being singletons. Material for sequencing was PBMCs or T cells enriched from blood (not recorded which). Source of these receptors: a woman aged 45-65 years who had recovered from COVID-19. Each CDR3 is given with its conserved first and last residue. Fields, in order: V gene, J gene, D gene, clone size, CDR3 protein, CDR3 DNA. D genes are given only for firm matches. Size is omitted from some rows. Given values are once, few, many or a class for expanded clones.

V gene: TRBV27
J gene: TRBJ1-5
D gene: NA
clone size: NA
CDR3 protein: CASSLSRNQPQHF
CDR3 DNA: TGTGCCAGCAGTTTATCTCGGAATCAGCCCCAGCATTTT

V gene: TRBV7-2
J gene: TRBJ2-5
D gene: TRBD1
clone size: NA
CDR3 protein: CASSPQGTGRGETQYF
CDR3 DNA: TGTGCCAGCAGCCCACAGGGGACAGGGAGGGGAGAGACCCAGTACTTC

V gene: TRBV2
J gene: TRBJ2-1
D gene: TRBD2
clone size: NA
CDR3 protein: CASSERASGSYEQFF
CDR3 DNA: TGTGCCAGCAGTGAAAGGGCTAGCGGGAGTTATGAGCAGTTCTTC

V gene: TRBV3-1/TRBV3-2
J gene: TRBJ2-2
D gene: NA
clone size: NA
CDR3 protein: CASSPGDRGVLGVGELFF
CDR3 DNA: TGTGCCAGCAGCCCGGGAGACAGAGGGGTTCTGGGGGTCGGGGAGCTGTTTTTT

V gene: TRBV2
J gene: TRBJ2-7
D gene: NA
clone size: NA
CDR3 protein: CASTYLAITYEQYF
CDR3 DNA: TGTGCCAGCACCTACCTAGCGATTACCTACGAGCAGTACTTC

V gene: TRBV5-6
J gene: TRBJ1-5
D gene: TRBD1
clone size: NA
CDR3 protein: CASSFSGGYQPQHF
CDR3 DNA: TGTGCCAGCAGCTTCTCAGGGGGATATCAGCCCCAGCATTTT

V gene: TRBV9
J gene: TRBJ1-2
D gene: TRBD1
clone size: NA
CDR3 protein: CASSVGDRFFYGYTF
CDR3 DNA: TGTGCCAGCAGCGTAGGGGACAGATTTTTCTATGGCTACACCTTC

V gene: TRBV18
J gene: TRBJ2-4
D gene: NA
clone size: NA
CDR3 protein: CASSATGTSLNIQYF
CDR3 DNA: TGTGCCAGCTCGGCTACCGGGACAAGTTTAAACATTCAGTACTTC

V gene: TRBV28
J gene: TRBJ2-2
D gene: TRBD2
clone size: NA
CDR3 protein: CASSSIPPGLPVTGELFF
CDR3 DNA: TGTGCCAGCAGTTCAATTCCCCCGGGACTACCCGTCACCGGGGAGCTGTTTTTT

V gene: TRBV7-9
J gene: TRBJ2-7
D gene: TRBD2
clone size: NA
CDR3 protein: CASSLGLAVDYEQYF
CDR3 DNA: TGTGCCAGCAGCCTCGGACTAGCGGTAGATTACGAGCAGTACTTC

V gene: TRBV7-8
J gene: TRBJ2-7
D gene: TRBD2
clone size: NA
CDR3 protein: CASSPRSSGSSYEQYF
CDR3 DNA: TGTGCCAGCAGCCCCCGTAGTAGCGGGTCTTCCTACGAGCAGTACTTC

V gene: TRBV18
J gene: TRBJ2-4
D gene: TRBD1
clone size: once
CDR3 protein: CASSQTDRGPTTVAKNIQYF
CDR3 DNA: TGTGCCAGCTCACAGACGGACAGGGGACCGACGACTGTAGCCAAAAACATTCAGTACTTC

V gene: TRBV7-6
J gene: TRBJ2-3
D gene: NA
clone size: NA
CDR3 protein: CASSLGRSTDTQYF
CDR3 DNA: TGTGCCAGCAGCTTAGGCCGGTCGACAGATACGCAGTATTTT

V gene: TRBV5-1
J gene: TRBJ2-3
D gene: NA
clone size: NA
CDR3 protein: CASSPRSGSSTDTQYF
CDR3 DNA: TGCGCCAGCAGCCCTAGGAGCGGGTCTAGCACAGATACGCAGTATTTT

V gene: TRBV6-5
J gene: TRBJ1-6
D gene: NA
clone size: NA
CDR3 protein: CASRRYSYNSPLHF
CDR3 DNA: TGTGCCAGCCGGCGGTACTCCTATAATTCACCCCTCCACTTT

V gene: TRBV21-1
J gene: TRBJ1-2
D gene: NA
clone size: NA
CDR3 protein: CASSPSGTGPPARGTGHGYTF
CDR3 DNA: TGTGCCAGCAGCCCCTCCGGGACAGGGCCTCCCGCGCGTGGTACGGGGCATGGCTACACCTTC

V gene: TRBV5-4
J gene: TRBJ2-7
D gene: TRBD2
clone size: once
CDR3 protein: CASSLELAGSTYEQYF
CDR3 DNA: TGTGCCAGCAGCTTGGAACTAGCGGGTTCCACCTACGAGCAGTACTTC

V gene: TRBV2
J gene: TRBJ1-1
D gene: NA
clone size: NA
CDR3 protein: CASSVQMNTEAFF
CDR3 DNA: TGTGCCAGCAGTGTTCAGATGAACACTGAAGCTTTCTTT